The 19 T cell receptor beta chains below all came from one sample that was sequenced in a study of blood T cell repertoires in COVID-19. The method was immunoSEQ multiplex PCR; TCRdb's version includes in-frame clones alone and lacks a portion of them. This sample has over 150,000 clones, with around 86% found just once. The sample was peripheral blood. The source is an elderly woman with COVID-19, enrolled during active disease.

V gene TRBV18 combines with J gene TRBJ1-4, with 7 bases fitting TRBD1. The V gene end was trimmed by 6 bases and the J gene end by 4 bases; junction bases not matched to a gene: 2. Germline lookup yields CDR1 KGHSH and CDR2 LQKENI. The CDR3 totals 13 residues. The CDR3 is CASSGTDNEKLFF. The CDR3 DNA sequence: TGTGCCAGCTCCGGGACAGATAATGAAAAACTGTTTTTT.

The CDR3 region is CASNAERTGTYEQYF. CDR3 nucleotides: TGTGCCAGCAACGCAGAGAGGACAGGGACCTACGAGCAGTACTTC. This chain links TRBV2 with TRBJ2-7; TRBD1 aligns across 8 bases. V lost 7 bases and J lost 2; bases outside the gene matches: 10. Germline CDR1 and CDR2: SNHLY and FYNNEI. This CDR3 has 15 residues.

The CDR3 DNA follows: TGTGCCAGCAGCTTAGTGGGGGGTAGGGATTTCTTT. Its protein product is CASSLVGGRDFF. V gene TRBV7-2 combines with J gene TRBJ1-1; D possibly corresponds to TRBD1 (5 bases). The CDR3 sequence is 12 residues long. CDR1 and CDR2 from the germline V gene are SGHTA and FQGNSA. The V end lost 1 base, the J end lost 13 bases, and 13 bases lay between the germline ends. The variable domain in full, with the rest retrieved from reference TRBV7-2 and TRBJ1-1, is GAGVSQSPSNKVTEKGKDVELRCDPISGHTALYWYRQSLGQGLEFLIYFQGNSAPDKSGLPSDRFSAERTGGSVSTLTIQRTQQEDSAVYLCASSLVGGRDFFGQGTRLTVV.

The chain has TRBV4-1 and TRBJ2-2; the D gene is possibly TRBD2 (5 bases). The CDR3 is 14 residues long. V shed 4 bases and J shed 3 bases, with 9 bases lying between them. In germline, CDR1 is MGHRA, CDR2 YSYEKL. This CDR3 reads CASSRRTDTGELFF. The CDR3 DNA reads as TGCGCCAGCAGCCGGAGGACGGACACCGGGGAGCTGTTTTTT.

The chain combines TRBV19 with TRBJ2-5; 16 bases are a match to TRBD2. The CDR3 sequence is 16 residues long. CDR1 is LNHDA, CDR2 SQIVND, per germline (reference sequence). The J segment lost 7 bases and the V segment lost 5 bases, leaving 7 bases of the junction unmatched. DNA for the CDR3: TGTGCCAGTAGTGCGGGGACTAGCGGGAGGGATGGGACCCAGTACTTC. It specifies CASSAGTSGRDGTQYF.

This chain joins TRBV28 and TRBJ1-1; 7 nucleotides line up with TRBD1. The CDR3 consists of 15 residues. Germline CDR1 and CDR2: MDHEN and SYDVKM. The junction had 9 bases not matched to a gene; V was cut back by 3 bases and J by 5 bases. The CDR3 region has the DNA TGTGCCAGCAGTTTTAACGGGGCAGGGGGAACTGAAGCTTTCTTT. Amino acids: CASSFNGAGGTEAFF.

The rearrangement uses TRBV7-3 and TRBJ1-5, with D possibly TRBD1 on 5 matching bases. V was pared by 5 bases and J by 5 bases, with 10 bases between. Per germline, CDR1 SGHTA and CDR2 FQGTGA. This CDR3 spans 13 amino acids. Written as DNA, the CDR3 is TGTGCCAGCAGCCTCAGGGCGGATCAGCCCCAGCATTTT. Its translation is CASSLRADQPQHF.

This clone was seen just once. The V call is TRBV19, the J call TRBJ1-5, with 7 nucleotides matching TRBD1. The V and J ends lost 3 bases and 5 bases, in that order; junction bases with no gene match: 10. This CDR3 is 16 amino acids long. CDR1 is LNHDA, CDR2 SQIVND, per germline (reference sequence). The CDR3 region is CASSIYPRQGDQPQHF. The CDR3, as DNA: TGTGCCAGTAGTATTTATCCGAGACAGGGAGATCAGCCCCAGCATTTT.

This chain uses TRBV28 with TRBJ1-2; no definite D call. Trimming left V 7 bases short and J 5 bases short, with 17 bases between. Germline loops: CDR1 MDHEN, CDR2 SYDVKM. CDR3 length: 14 residues. The chain's CDR3 is CASNPSAAGYGYTF. CDR3 nucleotide sequence: TGTGCCAGCAACCCCTCCGCGGCCGGATATGGCTACACCTTC.

The rearrangement uses TRBV7-9 and TRBJ2-2; 11 bases map to TRBD1. CDR3 length equals 16 residues. Unmatched junction bases numbered 8, after V lost 6 bases and J lost 5 bases. Germline CDR1 is SEHNR and CDR2 is FQNEAQ (reference sequence). CDR3 region: CASRGPGTGGTGELFF. The CDR3 nucleotides are TGTGCCAGCAGAGGACCCGGGACAGGGGGTACCGGGGAGCTGTTTTTT.

J is TRBJ1-2 and V is TRBV27; 11 nucleotides agree with TRBD1. The germline gives CDR1 MNHEY, CDR2 SMNVEV (reference sequence). Unmatched junction bases numbered 6, after V lost 6 bases and J lost 3 bases. The length of the CDR3 is 15 residues. The CDR3 region is CASREGQGGYYGYTF. In DNA, the CDR3 is TGTGCCAGCAGGGAGGGACAGGGGGGGTACTATGGCTACACCTTC.

The chain is built from TRBV9 and TRBJ2-7; 10 bases are shared with TRBD2. Germline CDR1 and CDR2: SGDLS and YYNGEE. V shed 4 bases and J 3 bases; nucleotides not matched to a gene: 4. The CDR3 runs to 14 residues. The CDR3 spells CASSPWTSGYEQYF. The CDR3 DNA sequence: TGTGCCAGCAGCCCCTGGACTAGCGGCTACGAGCAGTACTTC.

V usage is TRBV14 and J usage is TRBJ1-5, with a tentative D call TRBD1 (5 bases). This CDR3 contains 15 residues. Germline-derived CDR1 and CDR2 are SGHDN and FVKESK. Trimming shortened V by 4 bases and J by 5 bases, and 15 bases separated the two germline ends. The CDR3 region is CASSLDTLPYQPQHF. The DNA of the CDR3 is TGTGCCAGCAGCCTGGACACCTTACCATATCAGCCCCAGCATTTT.

The rearrangement links TRBV5-8 to TRBJ2-6; a possible D gene is TRBD2 (6 bases). This CDR3 spans 15 amino acids. Trimming cost V 4 bases and J 2 bases, with 10 bases left between them. Germline V gene sequence: CDR1 SGHTS, CDR2 YDEGEE. CDR3 in DNA: TGTGCCAGCAGCACCGGGGAGGCTGGGGCCAACGTCCTGACTTTC. It translates to CASSTGEAGANVLTF.

V gene TRBV4-2 combines with J gene TRBJ1-2, with D hard to call. Germline V gene sequence: CDR1 LGHNA, CDR2 YNFKEQ. Between the trimmed V and J ends, which lost 4 bases and 7 bases, there was a span of 13 bases. This CDR3 comprises 13 residues. The CDR3 DNA reads TGTGCCAGCAGCCCCACCGCGGGGAGTGGCTACACCTTC. Amino acid sequence: CASSPTAGSGYTF.

The rearrangement joins TRBV11-2 to TRBJ2-5; 7 bases agree with TRBD1. Germline V lookup: CDR1 SGHAT, CDR2 FQNNGV. This CDR3 contains 15 residues. The V segment lost 1 base and the J segment 0 bases; nucleotides outside the gene matches: 2. In DNA form, the CDR3 reads TGTGCCAGCAGCTTAGGGGGGACAGACCAAGAGACCCAGTACTTC. Translation: CASSLGGTDQETQYF.

The V and J genes are TRBV7-9 and TRBJ2-7, with D tentatively TRBD1 (5 bases). Germline V gene lookup returns CDR1 SEHNR and CDR2 FQNEAQ (reference sequence). V gave up 6 bases and J gave up 7 bases, with 19 bases separating them. CDR3 length equals 14 residues. For the CDR3, the DNA is TGTGCCAGCAGTCAAACAGGTGACCTACGGGAGCAGTACTTC. Protein: CASSQTGDLREQYF.

The chain uses TRBV7-2 and TRBJ2-7, with 7 positions matching TRBD1. CDR3 length: 13 amino acids. Germline loops: CDR1 SGHTA, CDR2 FQGNSA. The V and J ends lost 3 bases and 3 bases, in that order; junction bases with no gene match: 2. CDR3 sequence (DNA): TGTGCCAGCAGCTTTAACAGGGGCTACGAGCAGTACTTC. This encodes CASSFNRGYEQYF.

This clone was seen just once. Mismatch with germline at one junction end may stem from a read error. The chain uses TRBV7-7 and TRBJ2-1, with D tentatively TRBD1 (6 bases). CDR3 length: 14 residues. CDR1 and CDR2 (germline): SSHAT, FNYEAQ (reference sequence). The CDR3 nucleotides read TGTGCTAGCAGCACAGGGATCGAGGCCAATGAGCAGTTCTTC. Amino acids: CASSTGIEANEQFF.